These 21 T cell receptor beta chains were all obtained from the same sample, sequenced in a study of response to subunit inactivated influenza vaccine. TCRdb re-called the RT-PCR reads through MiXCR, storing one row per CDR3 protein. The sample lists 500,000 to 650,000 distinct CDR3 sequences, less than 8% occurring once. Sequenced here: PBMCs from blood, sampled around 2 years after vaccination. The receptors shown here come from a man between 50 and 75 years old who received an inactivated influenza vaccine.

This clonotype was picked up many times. Here the CDR3 reads CSSSAYNEQFF. CDR3 nucleotide sequence: TGCAGCAGTTCCGCCTACAATGAGCAGTTCTTC. The V gene is TRBV29-1, the J gene TRBJ2-1; D is undetermined. The CDR3 length is 11 residues. V shed 8 bases and J shed 2 bases, with 7 bases lying between them. Germline CDR1 SQVTM, CDR2 ANQGSEA.

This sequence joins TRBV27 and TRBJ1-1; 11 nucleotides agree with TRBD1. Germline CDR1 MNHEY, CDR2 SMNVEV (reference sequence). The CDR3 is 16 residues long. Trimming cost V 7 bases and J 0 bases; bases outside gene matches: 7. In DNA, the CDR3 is TGTGCCAGCACCCGGGGACAGGGGGGGATGAACACTGAAGCTTTCTTT. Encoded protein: CASTRGQGGMNTEAFF.

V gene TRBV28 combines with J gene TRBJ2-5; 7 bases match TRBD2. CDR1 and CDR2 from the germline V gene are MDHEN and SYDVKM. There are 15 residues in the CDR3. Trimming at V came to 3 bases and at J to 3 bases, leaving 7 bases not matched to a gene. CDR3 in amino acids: CASSFSGLKKETQYF. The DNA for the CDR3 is TGTGCCAGCAGTTTCTCGGGACTAAAGAAAGAGACCCAGTACTTC.

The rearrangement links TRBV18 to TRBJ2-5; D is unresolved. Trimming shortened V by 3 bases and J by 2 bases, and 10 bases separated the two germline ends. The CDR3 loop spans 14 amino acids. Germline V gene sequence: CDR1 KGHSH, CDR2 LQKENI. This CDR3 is CASSPTPQQETQYF. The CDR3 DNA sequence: TGTGCCAGCTCACCCACACCCCAACAAGAGACCCAGTACTTC. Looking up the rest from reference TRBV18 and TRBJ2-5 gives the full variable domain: NAGVMQNPRHLVRRRGQEARLRCSPMKGHSHVYWYRQLPEEGLKFMVYLQKENIIDESGMPKERFSAEFPKEGPSILRIQQVVRGDSAAYFCASSPTPQQETQYFGPGTRLLVL.

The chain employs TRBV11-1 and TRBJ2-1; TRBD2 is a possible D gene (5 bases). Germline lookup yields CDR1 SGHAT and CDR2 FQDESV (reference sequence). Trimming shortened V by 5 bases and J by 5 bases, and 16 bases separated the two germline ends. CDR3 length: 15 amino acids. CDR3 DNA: TGTGCCAGCAGCAATCCGGGAATCACCCACAATGAGCAGTTCTTC. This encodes CASSNPGITHNEQFF.

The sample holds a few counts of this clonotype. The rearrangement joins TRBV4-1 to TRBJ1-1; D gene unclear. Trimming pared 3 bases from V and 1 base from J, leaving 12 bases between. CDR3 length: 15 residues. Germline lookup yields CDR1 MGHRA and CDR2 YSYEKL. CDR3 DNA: TGCGCCAGCAGCCAGACTACAGTGAGGAACACTGAAGCTTTCTTT. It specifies CASSQTTVRNTEAFF.

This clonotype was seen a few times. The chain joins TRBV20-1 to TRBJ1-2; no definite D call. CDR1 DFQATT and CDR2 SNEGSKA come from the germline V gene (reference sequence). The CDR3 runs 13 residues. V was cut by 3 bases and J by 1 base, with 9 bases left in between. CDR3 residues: CSASPRINYGYTF. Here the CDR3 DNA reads TGCAGTGCTAGTCCCCGAATTAACTATGGCTACACCTTC.

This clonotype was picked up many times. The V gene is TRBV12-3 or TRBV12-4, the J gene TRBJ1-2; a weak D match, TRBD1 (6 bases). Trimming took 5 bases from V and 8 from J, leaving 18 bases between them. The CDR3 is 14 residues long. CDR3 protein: CASSLRDRLRGYTF. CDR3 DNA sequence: TGTGCCAGCAGTCTACGCGACAGGCTTCGCGGCTACACCTTC.

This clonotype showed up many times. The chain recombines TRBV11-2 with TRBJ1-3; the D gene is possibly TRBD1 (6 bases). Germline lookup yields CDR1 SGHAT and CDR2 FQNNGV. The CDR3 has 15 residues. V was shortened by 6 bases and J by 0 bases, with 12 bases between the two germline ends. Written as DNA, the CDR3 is TGTGCCAGCAGGCCTACAGGGAGCTCTGGAAACACCATATATTTT. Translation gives CASRPTGSSGNTIYF.

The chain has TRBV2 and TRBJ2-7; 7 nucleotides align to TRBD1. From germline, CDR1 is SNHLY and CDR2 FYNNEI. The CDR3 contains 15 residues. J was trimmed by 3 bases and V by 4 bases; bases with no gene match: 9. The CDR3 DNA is TGTGCCAGCAGTGTAGAGGCAGGGGGTTTCTACGAGCAGTACTTC. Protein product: CASSVEAGGFYEQYF.

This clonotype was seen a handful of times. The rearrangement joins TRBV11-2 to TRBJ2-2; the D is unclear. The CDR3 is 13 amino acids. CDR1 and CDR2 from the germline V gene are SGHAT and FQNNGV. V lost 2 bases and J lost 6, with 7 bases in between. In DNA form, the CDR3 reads TGTGCCAGCAGCTTATCGGCTCCCGGGGAGCTGTTTTTT. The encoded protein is CASSLSAPGELFF.

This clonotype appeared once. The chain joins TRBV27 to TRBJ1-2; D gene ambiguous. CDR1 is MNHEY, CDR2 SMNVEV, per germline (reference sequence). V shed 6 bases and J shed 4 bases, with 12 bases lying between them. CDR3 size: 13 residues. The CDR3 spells CASRKDAFYGYTF. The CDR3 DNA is TGTGCCAGCAGGAAAGACGCCTTCTATGGCTACACCTTC.

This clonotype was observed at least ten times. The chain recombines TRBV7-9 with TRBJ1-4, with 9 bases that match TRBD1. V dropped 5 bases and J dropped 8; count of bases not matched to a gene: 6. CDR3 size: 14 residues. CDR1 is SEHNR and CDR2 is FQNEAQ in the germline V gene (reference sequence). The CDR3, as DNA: TGTGCCAGCAGCCTGGACAGGGGAGGCGAAAAACTGTTTTTT. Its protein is CASSLDRGGEKLFF.

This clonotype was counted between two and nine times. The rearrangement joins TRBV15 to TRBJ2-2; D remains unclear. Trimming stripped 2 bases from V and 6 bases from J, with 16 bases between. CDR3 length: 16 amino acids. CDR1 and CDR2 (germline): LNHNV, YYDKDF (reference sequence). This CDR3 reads CATSRNPLVGAGELFF. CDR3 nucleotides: TGTGCCACCAGCAGAAATCCCTTAGTGGGCGCCGGGGAGCTGTTTTTT. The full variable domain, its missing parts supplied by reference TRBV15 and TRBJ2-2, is DAMVIQNPRYQVTQFGKPVTLSCSQTLNHNVMYWYQQKSSQAPKLLFHYYDKDFNNEADTPDNFQSRRPNTSFCFLDIRSPGLGDTAMYLCATSRNPLVGAGELFFGEGSRLTVL.

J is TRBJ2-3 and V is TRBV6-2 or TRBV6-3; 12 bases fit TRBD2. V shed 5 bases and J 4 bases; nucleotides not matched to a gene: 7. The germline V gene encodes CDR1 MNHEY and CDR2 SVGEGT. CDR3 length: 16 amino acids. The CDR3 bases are TGTGCCAGCAGTCAAGGGACTAGCGGGCAGTCAGATACGCAGTATTTT. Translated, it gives CASSQGTSGQSDTQYF.

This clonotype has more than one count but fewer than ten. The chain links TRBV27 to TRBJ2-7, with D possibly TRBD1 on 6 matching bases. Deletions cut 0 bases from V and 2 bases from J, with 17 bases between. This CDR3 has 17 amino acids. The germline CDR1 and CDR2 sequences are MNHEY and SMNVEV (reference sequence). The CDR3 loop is CASSLSPTGTPTYEQYF. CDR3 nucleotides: TGTGCCAGCAGTTTATCTCCGACCGGGACACCGACCTACGAGCAGTACTTC.

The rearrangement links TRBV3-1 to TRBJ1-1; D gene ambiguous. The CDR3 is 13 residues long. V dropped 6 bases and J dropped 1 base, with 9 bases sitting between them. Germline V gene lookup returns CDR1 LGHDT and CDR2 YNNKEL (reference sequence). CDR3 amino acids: CASRPTENTEAFF. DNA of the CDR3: TGTGCCAGCAGGCCCACAGAGAACACTGAAGCTTTCTTT.

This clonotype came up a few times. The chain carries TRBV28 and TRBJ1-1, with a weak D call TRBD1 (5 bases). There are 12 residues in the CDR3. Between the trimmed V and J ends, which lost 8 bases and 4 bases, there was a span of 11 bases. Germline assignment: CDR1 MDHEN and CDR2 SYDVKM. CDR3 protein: CASWGRITEAFF. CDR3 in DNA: TGTGCCAGCTGGGGCCGAATCACTGAAGCTTTCTTT.

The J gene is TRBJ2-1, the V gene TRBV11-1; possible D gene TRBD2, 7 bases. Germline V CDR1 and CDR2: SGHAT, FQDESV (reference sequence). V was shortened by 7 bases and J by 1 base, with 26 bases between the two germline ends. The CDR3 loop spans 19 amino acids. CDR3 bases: TGTGCCAGCATCCAAGGGGGACGCAGCGGCGGGAGATCCTACAATGAGCAGTTCTTC. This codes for CASIQGGRSGGRSYNEQFF.

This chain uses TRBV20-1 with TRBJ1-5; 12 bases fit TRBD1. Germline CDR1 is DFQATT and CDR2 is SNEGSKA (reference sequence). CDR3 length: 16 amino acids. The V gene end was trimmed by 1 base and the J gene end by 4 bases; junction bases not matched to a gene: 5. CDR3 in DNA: TGCAGTGCTAGAGTGGGGGGACAGGGGGCAAATCAGCCCCAGCATTTT. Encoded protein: CSARVGGQGANQPQHF.

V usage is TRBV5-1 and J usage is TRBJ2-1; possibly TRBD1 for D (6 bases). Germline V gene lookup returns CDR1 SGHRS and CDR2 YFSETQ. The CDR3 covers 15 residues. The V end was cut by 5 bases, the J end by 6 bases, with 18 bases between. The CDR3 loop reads CASRVSWGPGNEQFF. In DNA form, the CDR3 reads TGCGCCAGCAGAGTTTCGTGGGGGCCGGGCAATGAGCAGTTCTTC.